The 7 T cell receptor beta chains below were found in one sample sequenced in a study of control samples from healthy donors and cancer patients. Produced via immunoSEQ multiplex PCR; TCRdb's table is partial and in-frame only. The data hold 98,000 or so clones, with around three quarters observed a single time. The sequenced sample consisted of blood. The receptors originated from a woman in her thirties in good health.

The chain combines TRBV30 with TRBJ1-5; a possible D gene is TRBD1 (6 bases). In germline, CDR1 is GTSNPN, CDR2 SVGIG (reference sequence). V dropped 1 base and J dropped 8 bases, with 12 bases sitting between them. The CDR3 totals 13 residues. CDR3 protein: CAWSGAGDKPQHF. The CDR3 DNA is TGTGCCTGGAGTGGGGCAGGGGATAAGCCCCAGCATTTT.

The V call is TRBV4-1, the J call TRBJ2-3; D possibly corresponds to TRBD2 (6 bases). Looked up from germline, CDR1 is MGHRA and CDR2 is YSYEKL. The V end was cut by 0 bases, the J end by 3 bases, with 13 bases between. The CDR3 totals 16 residues. The chain's CDR3 is CASSQETTGVTDTQYF. As DNA, the CDR3 is TGCGCCAGCAGCCAAGAAACCACGGGGGTAACAGATACGCAGTATTTT.

The chain links TRBV6-5 to TRBJ2-3; TRBD2 might be the D (7 bases). Germline CDR1 reads MNHEY; CDR2 reads SVGAGI. CDR3 size: 15 residues. The V and J ends lost 9 bases and 0 bases respectively, with 16 bases between them. The CDR3 is CASMRGGISTDTQYF. The CDR3 DNA reads as TGTGCCAGTATGAGGGGGGGGATAAGCACAGATACGCAGTATTTT.

The V and J genes are TRBV6-6 and TRBJ1-1; weak D call: TRBD1 (5 bases). Trimming took off 6 bases at V and 1 base at J, with 12 bases between the two ends. The CDR3 is 14 residues long. Looked up from germline, CDR1 is MNHNY and CDR2 is SVGAGI (reference sequence). The CDR3: CASSGTVGNTEAFF. The CDR3 DNA reads TGTGCCAGCAGCGGGACCGTCGGGAACACTGAAGCTTTCTTT.

J is TRBJ1-1 and V is TRBV5-1, with D perhaps TRBD1 (5 bases). V lost 3 bases and J lost 1, with 13 bases in between. The CDR3 has 15 residues. The germline CDR1 and CDR2 sequences are SGHRS and YFSETQ. CDR3: CASSWGRTGNTEAFF. The CDR3 DNA reads as TGCGCCAGCAGCTGGGGGAGGACGGGGAACACTGAAGCTTTCTTT.

The chain employs TRBV19 and TRBJ1-1; D might be TRBD1 (6 bases). The CDR3 sequence is 15 residues long. The germline V gene encodes CDR1 LNHDA and CDR2 SQIVND (reference sequence). V lost 5 bases, J lost 5 bases, and 18 bases lay in between. The CDR3 DNA reads TGTGCCAGTAGTCCAACCAGGGGTGGATATACTGAAGCTTTCTTT. Its protein product is CASSPTRGGYTEAFF.

V and J are TRBV6-5 and TRBJ2-5, with D perhaps matching TRBD1 (5 bases). The germline V and J ends were trimmed by 2 bases and 5 bases, with 12 bases remaining between them. The CDR3 consists of 14 residues. CDR1 is MNHEY, CDR2 SVGAGI, per germline. This CDR3 reads CASSYEQGRETQYF. The CDR3 DNA sequence: TGTGCCAGCAGTTACGAGCAGGGAAGGGAGACCCAGTACTTC.